The 23 T cell receptor beta chains in this list originate from one sample, sequenced in a study of blood T cell repertoires in COVID-19. Libraries were prepared by immunoSEQ multiplex PCR; TCRdb keeps only in-frame clonotypes and omits some of them. Of tens of thousands of clones listed, approximately 86% are singletons. Sequenced sample: peripheral blood. The receptors stem from a man in his sixties with active or convalescent COVID-19.

V usage is TRBV7-8 and J usage is TRBJ1-1; perhaps TRBD1 as D (6 bases). Germline CDR1 reads SGHVS; CDR2 reads FQNEAQ. The CDR3 is 13 residues long. V was trimmed by 4 bases and J by 1 base, leaving 7 bases between them. CDR3 nucleotides: TGTGCCAGCAGCTGGGGACAGAACACTGAAGCTTTCTTT. It is translated as CASSWGQNTEAFF.

This chain connects TRBV29-1 to TRBJ1-6, with 9 bases fitting TRBD1. V lost 6 bases and J lost 10; bases outside the gene matches: 10. The V gene's germline CDR1 is SQVTM and CDR2 ANQGSEA. The CDR3 runs 14 residues. CDR3 sequence: CSVQAGTGRSPLHF. Written as DNA, the CDR3 is TGCAGCGTGCAAGCCGGGACAGGGCGGTCACCCCTCCACTTT.

This clone appeared a single time. The V and J genes are TRBV5-6 and TRBJ2-3, with unresolved D. Germline CDR1 is SGHDT and CDR2 is YYEEEE. Trimming stripped 4 bases from V and 1 base from J, with 7 bases between. The CDR3 has 13 residues. The CDR3 sequence is CASSRRGTDTQYF. CDR3 coding DNA: TGTGCCAGCAGCCGTCGGGGCACAGATACGCAGTATTTT.

The rearrangement uses TRBV7-9 and TRBJ1-4; D may be TRBD1 (5 bases). CDR3 length: 16 amino acids. The V and J ends lost 0 bases and 0 bases respectively, with 8 bases between them. Looked up from germline, CDR1 is SEHNR and CDR2 is FQNEAQ (reference sequence). The CDR3 loop reads CASSLATGATNEKLFF. The CDR3 DNA reads as TGTGCCAGCAGCTTAGCCACGGGGGCAACTAATGAAAAACTGTTTTTT.

The chain carries TRBV7-2 and TRBJ1-1; no clear D gene. Trimming took off 3 bases at V and 1 base at J, with 9 bases between the two ends. The CDR3 consists of 14 residues. Germline assignment: CDR1 SGHTA and CDR2 FQGNSA. The CDR3 is CASSFGWRNTEAFF. The CDR3 bases are TGTGCCAGCAGCTTCGGATGGAGGAACACTGAAGCTTTCTTT.

The CDR3 DNA reads TGTGCCAGCAGTGAAGCTGGCGCCCGGGTGACCGGGGAGCTGTTTTTT. Translating gives CASSEAGARVTGELFF. The chain combines TRBV2 with TRBJ2-2; D not resolved. The V gene's germline CDR1 is SNHLY and CDR2 FYNNEI. This CDR3 contains 16 residues. V lost 0 bases to trimming and J lost 5 bases, with 13 bases between them.

The gene calls are TRBV7-2 and TRBJ2-7, with TRBD2 as a possible D gene (5 bases). Trimming shortened V by 6 bases and J by 0 bases, and 6 bases separated the two germline ends. CDR3 size: 12 residues. Germline V gene data show CDR1 as SGHTA and CDR2 as FQGNSA. Here the CDR3 reads CASRRDSYEQYF. The CDR3, as DNA: TGTGCCAGCAGACGGGACTCCTACGAGCAGTACTTC.

This clone was recorded a few times. The rearrangement links TRBV2 to TRBJ1-1; D remains unclear. Per the germline V gene, CDR1 is SNHLY and CDR2 is FYNNEI. V was cut by 4 bases and J by 4 bases, with 10 bases left in between. CDR3 length: 13 amino acids. CDR3 DNA: TGTGCCAGCAGTGTCGGGTTGCGCACTGAAGCTTTCTTT. It codes for CASSVGLRTEAFF.

The chain links TRBV29-1 to TRBJ1-2, with 7 nucleotides matching TRBD1. The CDR3 is made up of 12 amino acids. The trim removed 3 bases at V and 4 bases at J, leaving 2 bases unmatched. Germline CDR1 is SQVTM and CDR2 is ANQGSEA. CDR3 residues: CSVETGTYGYTF. DNA for the CDR3: TGCAGCGTTGAGACAGGGACCTATGGCTACACCTTC.

V gene TRBV6-1 combines with J gene TRBJ1-5; D unclear. Germline V CDR1 and CDR2: MNHNS, SASEGT. CDR3 size: 19 residues. The V and J ends lost 2 bases and 0 bases respectively, with 20 bases between them. CDR3 coding DNA: TGTGCCAGCAGTGAACTCGATCCCCGACACCTATATAGCAATCAGCCCCAGCATTTT. It is translated as CASSELDPRHLYSNQPQHF.

The chain is built from TRBV18 and TRBJ1-6; 8 bases agree with TRBD1. V was clipped by 5 bases and J by 12 bases; unmatched bases: 9. The CDR3 loop spans 14 amino acids. The germline gives CDR1 KGHSH, CDR2 LQKENI. In nucleotides, the CDR3 is TGTGCCAGCTCAATGGACAGGGAAAAAGGACCCCTCCACTTT. Amino acid sequence: CASSMDREKGPLHF.

This clone has a single count. J is TRBJ2-7 and V is TRBV7-3, with TRBD1 matching 10 bases. V shed 5 bases and J 6 bases; nucleotides not matched to a gene: 7. Looked up from germline, CDR1 is SGHTA and CDR2 is FQGTGA. This CDR3 has 14 residues. The CDR3 DNA follows: TGTGCCAGCAGCCACCGGGACAGGGGCCTCGAGCAGTACTTC. It yields the protein CASSHRDRGLEQYF. The variable domain in full, completed from reference TRBV7-3 and TRBJ2-7, reads GAGVSQTPSNKVTEKGKYVELRCDPISGHTALYWYRQSLGQGPEFLIYFQGTGAADDSGLPNDRFFAVRPEGSVSTLKIQRTERGDSAVYLCASSHRDRGLEQYFGPGTRLTVT.

V usage is TRBV10-3 and J usage is TRBJ2-7; D remains unclear. Germline assignment: CDR1 ENHRY and CDR2 SYGVKD. V dropped 6 bases and J dropped 2 bases, with 5 bases sitting between them. The CDR3 covers 11 residues. CDR3 region: CAIRQTYEQYF. The CDR3 coding sequence is TGTGCCATCAGACAGACCTACGAGCAGTACTTC.

J is TRBJ2-4 and V is TRBV19; TRBD1 aligns across 12 bases. With V trimmed by 6 bases and J by 16 bases, 13 bases remained unmatched. Germline CDR1 and CDR2: LNHDA and SQIVND (reference sequence). This CDR3 region has 14 residues. The DNA of the CDR3 is TGTGCCAGTAGGCCGGGACAGGGGGCGGGGGTGTCCTACTTC. It codes for CASRPGQGAGVSYF.

In this sample, this clone turned up a few times. The chain combines TRBV18 with TRBJ1-1; unclear D gene. The CDR3 runs 14 residues. In germline, CDR1 is KGHSH, CDR2 LQKENI. Trimming stripped 2 bases from V and 1 base from J, with 8 bases between. The CDR3 bases are TGTGCCAGCTCACCATCGCCGGGGAACACTGAAGCTTTCTTT. The encoded protein is CASSPSPGNTEAFF.

This clone was detected only a few times. The chain couples TRBV14 to TRBJ1-2, with D possibly TRBD1 on 5 matching bases. Trimming stripped 0 bases from V and 7 bases from J, with 9 bases between. Germline-derived CDR1 and CDR2 are SGHDN and FVKESK. This CDR3 comprises 13 residues. CDR3 in DNA: TGTGCCAGCAGCCAAGATCTTGGGGCTGGCTACACCTTC. It is translated as CASSQDLGAGYTF.

A single count supports this clone. The V call is TRBV7-9, the J call TRBJ1-1, with D possibly TRBD1 on 6 matching bases. CDR1 SEHNR and CDR2 FQNEAQ come from the germline V gene (reference sequence). This CDR3 is built from 15 residues. V was shortened by 1 base and J by 1 base, with 10 bases between the two germline ends. CDR3 amino acids: CASSLGSGENTEAFF. The CDR3 coding sequence is TGTGCCAGCAGCTTAGGGTCAGGGGAGAACACTGAAGCTTTCTTT.

The chain links TRBV10-3 to TRBJ1-1, with unresolved D. The germline CDR1 and CDR2 sequences are ENHRY and SYGVKD. Trimming shortened V by 9 bases and J by 1 base, and 6 bases separated the two germline ends. The CDR3 is made up of 11 amino acids. The CDR3 DNA reads as TGTGCCATTCGCAGGAACACTGAAGCTTTCTTT. It specifies CAIRRNTEAFF.

The CDR3 reads CASSQDGRGFLAPLHF. The DNA of the CDR3 is TGCGCCAGCAGCCAAGATGGCAGGGGGTTTTTAGCGCCCCTCCACTTT. The chain carries TRBV4-1 and TRBJ1-6, with 7 bases lining up with TRBD1. The germline CDR1 and CDR2 sequences are MGHRA and YSYEKL. The J segment lost 13 bases and the V segment lost 0 bases, leaving 12 bases of the junction unmatched. This CDR3 has 16 amino acids.

This clone turned up a few times. This sequence joins TRBV10-1 and TRBJ1-1; 7 positions agree with TRBD1. CDR3 size: 12 residues. Germline V gene data show CDR1 as WNHNN and CDR2 as SYGVQD (reference sequence). The V gene end was trimmed by 5 bases and the J gene end by 5 bases; junction bases not matched to a gene: 2. In DNA, the CDR3 is TGCGCCAGCAGTAAACAGGGGACTGAAGCTTTCTTT. Encoded protein: CASSKQGTEAFF.

The chain recombines TRBV30 with TRBJ1-1; TRBD1 aligns across 7 bases. The germline CDR1 and CDR2 sequences are GTSNPN and SVGIG (reference sequence). The CDR3 spans 13 residues. V lost 3 bases and J lost 4; bases outside the gene matches: 5. CDR3 coding DNA: TGTGCCTGGAGGGCTGACAGGGTCACTGAAGCTTTCTTT. Its protein product is CAWRADRVTEAFF.

The V call is TRBV18, the J call TRBJ2-1, with 8 positions matching TRBD1. Germline CDR1 is KGHSH and CDR2 is LQKENI. This CDR3 has 15 residues. J lost 3 bases, V lost 2 bases, and 3 bases had no gene match. The chain's CDR3 is CASSPLDRDYNEQFF. CDR3 in DNA: TGTGCCAGCTCACCATTGGACAGGGACTACAATGAGCAGTTCTTC.

This clone showed up just a few times. V gene TRBV4-1 combines with J gene TRBJ1-5, with TRBD1 as a possible D gene (6 bases). V lost 3 bases and J lost 6, with 12 bases in between. This CDR3 has 14 amino acids. CDR1 MGHRA and CDR2 YSYEKL come from the germline V gene. The CDR3 nucleotides read TGCGCCAGCAGCCATTATCAGGGGAGTCAGCCCCAGCATTTT. Translated: CASSHYQGSQPQHF.